This T cell receptor beta chain was sequenced in a study of T cells after yellow fever vaccination. The CDR3 sequence is 13 residues long. Germline CDR1 ENHRY, CDR2 SYGVKD. The J segment lost 9 bases and the V segment lost 7 bases, leaving 5 bases of the junction unmatched. Template switching by 5'RACE produced TCR cDNA, adding a universal primer site and UMIs. Each CDR3 protein is one row after TCRdb ran MiXCR on the 5' RACE reads. The sample gives around 610,000 distinct CDR3 sequences, about 13% of which show up once; over 12% is in the top ten. Findings of the study overall: Highly abundant clonotypes carried over from the bulk population could end up in FACS-sorted repertoires as contaminants. In post-booster samples, most primary-vaccination clones reappeared (approximately 95% CD4, 88% CD8).

This clonotype was counted only a few times. Its specificity is unknown. The material was PBMCs, obtained on the day of the yellow fever booster vaccination. The rearrangement joins TRBV10-3 to TRBJ2-1; 11 nucleotides line up with TRBD2. This clonotype was obtained from a man younger than 45 who received the YFV17D yellow fever vaccine. The CDR3 DNA reads TGTGCCATCAAACTAGCGGGAGTTGGTGAGCAGTTCTTC. Amino acids: CAIKLAGVGEQFF.